What follows are 22 T cell receptor beta chains derived from one specimen sequenced in a study of T cells in Graves' hyperthyroidism and ophthalmopathy. Amplified TCR beta CDR3 regions came from RNA transcripts. HTBI primers drove first-round RT-PCR of the TCR CDR3. MiXCR, run by TCRdb on the multiplex PCR reads, gives a single entry per CDR3 protein. The sample lists approximately 400,000 distinct CDR3 sequences, about 15% occurring once. Sequencing was performed on blood. The receptors shown here come from a woman between 18 and 30 years old with Graves' hyperthyroidism that later progressed to Graves' ophthalmopathy.

This clonotype was picked up a small number of times. The rearrangement uses TRBV27 and TRBJ1-4; D might be TRBD1 (5 bases). The V end was cut by 5 bases, the J end by 8 bases, with 15 bases between. CDR3 size: 14 residues. CDR1 is MNHEY, CDR2 SMNVEV, per germline (reference sequence). The CDR3 DNA reads TGTGCCAGCAGTCCCATATCAGGGCGAGAAAAACTGTTTTTT. Translation gives CASSPISGREKLFF.

This clonotype occurred a few times. A much larger clone is a single base away; this may be a read error. The CDR3 does not end in the conserved phenylalanine or tryptophan, so this is likely a read error. CDR3 DNA: TGTGCCAGCAGCTTAGGCGGGAGGGCTTCCTACAATGAGCAGTTCTCC. Translation gives CASSLGGRASYNEQFS. The V call is TRBV13, the J call TRBJ2-1; the match to TRBD2 covers 8 bases. V lost 0 bases, J lost 1 base, and 2 bases stayed unmatched. Germline V gene sequence: CDR1 PRHDT, CDR2 FYEKMQ (reference sequence). This CDR3 is 16 amino acids long.

Comments on this clonotype: A much larger clone lies one base from this, so it may be a read error. The gene calls are TRBV6-1 and TRBJ1-1; the D is unclear. The CDR3 contains 16 residues. With 2 bases removed from V and 1 base from J, the gap between germline ends came to 14 bases. Germline V gene data show CDR1 as MNHNS and CDR2 as SASEGT. The CDR3 is CASSEFWNSPNTEAFF. DNA for the CDR3: TGTGCCAGCAGTGAATTCTGGAACAGCCCGAACACTGAAGCTTTCTTT.

J is TRBJ2-2 and V is TRBV19; D might be TRBD1 or TRBD2, each matching 5 bases. Germline CDR1 is LNHDA and CDR2 is SQIVND (reference sequence). The germline V and J ends were trimmed by 3 bases and 7 bases, with 18 bases remaining between them. The CDR3 consists of 16 residues. This chain's CDR3 is CASSIRPGPLNGELFF. The CDR3 DNA reads TGTGCCAGTAGTATCCGACCGGGACCCCTGAACGGGGAGCTGTTTTTT.

On this clonotype itself: The junction shows a germline mismatch at one end, possibly a read error. The chain employs TRBV2 and TRBJ1-1, with 9 nucleotides matching TRBD1. The CDR3 covers 14 residues. CDR1 SNHLY and CDR2 FYNNEI come from the germline V gene. The DNA for the CDR3 is TGTGCCAGCAGACTCGGGACAGGGCTGACTGAAGTTTTCTTT. It specifies CASRLGTGLTEVFF.

This clonotype was observed a few times. The chain employs TRBV19 and TRBJ2-3, with TRBD1 matching over 7 bases. J gave up 5 bases and V 6 bases, and 14 bases lay outside the gene matches. CDR1 and CDR2 from the germline V gene are LNHDA and SQIVND (reference sequence). CDR3 length equals 16 residues. The CDR3 is CASSTHGTVQKDTQYF. As DNA, the CDR3 is TGTGCCAGTAGCACGCACGGGACAGTCCAAAAAGATACGCAGTATTTT.

In its sample, this clonotype was seen many times. The CDR3 region is CASSLGTYTQYF. The CDR3 nucleotides are TGTGCCAGCAGCTTAGGGACCTATACGCAGTATTTT. This sequence joins TRBV7-9 and TRBJ2-3, with D uncertain. The CDR3 covers 12 residues. Germline values: CDR1 SEHNR, CDR2 FQNEAQ (reference sequence). Trimming cost V 1 base and J 7 bases, with 6 bases left between them.

This clonotype has only a few counts. This chain connects TRBV29-1 to TRBJ2-1, with 7 bases fitting TRBD2. CDR3 length: 17 residues. The V gene end was trimmed by 4 bases and the J gene end by 0 bases; junction bases not matched to a gene: 12. In germline, CDR1 is SQVTM, CDR2 ANQGSEA. CDR3 in DNA: TGCAGCGTTGTGGGGTATGTGGCGGGAGACTCCTACAATGAGCAGTTCTTC. It yields the protein CSVVGYVAGDSYNEQFF.

The rearrangement links TRBV27 to TRBJ1-4; weak D call: TRBD1 (5 bases). Trimming took off 3 bases at V and 4 bases at J, with 15 bases between the two ends. Germline V gene sequence: CDR1 MNHEY, CDR2 SMNVEV (reference sequence). The CDR3 sequence is 16 residues long. The CDR3 sequence: CASSFGRGRHNEKLFF. CDR3 DNA sequence: TGTGCCAGCAGTTTTGGCCGGGGACGGCATAATGAAAAACTGTTTTTT.

At least ten counts were recorded for this clonotype. The V and J genes are TRBV11-2 and TRBJ2-1; 12 bases match TRBD1. The germline CDR1 and CDR2 sequences are SGHAT and FQNNGV. The junction had 13 bases not matched to a gene; V was cut back by 5 bases and J by 8 bases. The length of the CDR3 is 17 residues. CDR3 DNA sequence: TGTGCCAGCAGCGCGCAGTTACGGGGACAGGGGGCAGATGAGCAGTTCTTC. Protein: CASSAQLRGQGADEQFF. The full variable domain, its missing parts supplied by reference TRBV11-2 and TRBJ2-1, is EAGVAQSPRYKIIEKRQSVAFWCNPISGHATLYWYQQILGQGPKLLIQFQNNGVVDDSQLPKDRFSAERLKGVDSTLKIQPAKLEDSAVYLCASSAQLRGQGADEQFFGPGTRLTVL.

The rearrangement joins TRBV5-5 to TRBJ2-2; 9 bases agree with TRBD1. CDR3 length equals 16 residues. Losses at the gene ends were 2 bases for V and 2 bases for J; bases not matched to a gene: 4. Germline lookup yields CDR1 SGHKS and CDR2 YYEKEE (reference sequence). The CDR3 here is CASSLQGAVNTGELFF. The CDR3 DNA reads TGTGCCAGCAGCTTACAGGGGGCGGTAAACACCGGGGAGCTGTTTTTT.

In this sample, this clonotype turned up once. A much larger clone differs by one base, so this may be a read error. The chain recombines TRBV11-2 with TRBJ1-1, with TRBD1 matching 7 bases. V lost 2 bases, J lost 6 bases, and 3 bases stayed unmatched. Germline V gene data show CDR1 as SGHAT and CDR2 as FQNNGV. The CDR3 sequence is 13 residues long. CDR3 protein: CASSLSTGAEAFF. CDR3 in DNA: TGTGCCAGCAGCTTATCAACAGGGGCTGAAGCTTTCTTT.

This clonotype has a count of ten or more. V is TRBV27 and J is TRBJ2-3, with 7 bases matching TRBD1. CDR1 and CDR2 (germline): MNHEY, SMNVEV (reference sequence). The V segment lost 5 bases and the J segment 2 bases; nucleotides outside the gene matches: 7. The CDR3 has 15 residues. CDR3 protein: CASSEPGQFTDTQYF. The CDR3 region has the DNA TGTGCCAGCAGTGAGCCGGGACAGTTCACAGATACGCAGTATTTT.

The genes are TRBV4-2 and TRBJ2-1, with D possibly matching TRBD2 (5 bases). The V and J ends lost 0 bases and 9 bases respectively, with 9 bases between them. CDR3 length: 13 amino acids. Germline V lookup: CDR1 LGHNA, CDR2 YNFKEQ. CDR3 coding DNA: TGTGCCAGCAGCCAAGATCTTCGGGGTGAGCAGTTCTTC. Encoded protein: CASSQDLRGEQFF.

The chain joins TRBV27 to TRBJ1-5, with D unresolved. V was pared by 5 bases and J by 9 bases, with 23 bases between. CDR1 and CDR2 (germline): MNHEY, SMNVEV (reference sequence). The CDR3 runs to 16 residues. The DNA for the CDR3 is TGTGCCAGCAGTCTAACTAGGACGGTGGGTGTGGGGCCCCAGCATTTT. Amino acid sequence: CASSLTRTVGVGPQHF.

Concerning this clonotype itself: This may stem from a read error, because a much larger clone lies one nucleotide away. The chain employs TRBV7-2 and TRBJ2-7; tentative D call: TRBD2 (5 bases). The CDR3 is made up of 11 amino acids. The V gene's germline CDR1 is SGHTA and CDR2 FQGNSA. CDR3 protein: CASSYDYEQCF. The CDR3 region has the DNA TGTGCCAGCAGCTACGACTACGAGCAGTGCTTC.

This clonotype was detected many times. This rearrangement joins TRBV20-1 to TRBJ2-7; D gene ambiguous. Germline V gene lookup returns CDR1 DFQATT and CDR2 SNEGSKA (reference sequence). The CDR3 length is 13 residues. The V end was cut by 3 bases, the J end by 6 bases, with 15 bases between. The CDR3 spells CSASRQAFSEQYF. CDR3 nucleotides: TGCAGTGCTAGTAGGCAGGCCTTTTCCGAGCAGTACTTC.

This clonotype has more than one count but fewer than ten. The chain uses TRBV27 and TRBJ2-6; 10 positions match TRBD1. V lost 4 bases and J lost 0; bases outside the gene matches: 6. Germline V gene data show CDR1 as MNHEY and CDR2 as SMNVEV (reference sequence). The CDR3 contains 18 residues. CDR3 DNA sequence: TGTGCCAGCAGTTATGGGACAGGGGAAGACTCTGGGGCCAACGTCCTGACTTTC. It codes for CASSYGTGEDSGANVLTF.

This clonotype has ten or more counts. The V call is TRBV5-1, the J call TRBJ2-6; D is ambiguous. The germline CDR1 and CDR2 sequences are SGHRS and YFSETQ. V lost 2 bases, J lost 3 bases, and 9 bases lay in between. The CDR3 contains 15 residues. CDR3 residues: CASSFSGGGANVLTF. The CDR3 DNA is TGCGCCAGCAGCTTTTCCGGTGGTGGGGCCAACGTCCTGACTTTC.

This clonotype occurred many times. In DNA, the CDR3 is TGTGCCAGCAGCTTAGGCCAGACAGGAGCCTACAATGAGCAGTTCTTC. It yields the protein CASSLGQTGAYNEQFF. The J gene is TRBJ2-1, the V gene TRBV11-3; D possibly corresponds to TRBD1 (6 bases). The germline CDR1 and CDR2 sequences are SGHNT and YENEEA. V was clipped by 1 base and J by 2 bases, with 12 bases between them. This CDR3 has 16 residues.

The chain combines TRBV28 with TRBJ2-5; weak D call: TRBD2 (5 bases). The CDR3 runs to 15 residues. Germline assignment: CDR1 MDHEN and CDR2 SYDVKM. Between the trimmed V and J ends, which lost 4 bases and 7 bases, there was a span of 19 bases. CDR3 residues: CASSSPRAAGGTQYF. CDR3 nucleotide sequence: TGTGCCAGCAGTTCCCCTAGGGCGGCGGGCGGGACCCAGTACTTC.

This clonotype was counted a few times. Being one base from a much bigger clone, this may be a read error. The rearrangement links TRBV28 to TRBJ2-5, with 7 bases aligning to TRBD1. CDR1 is MDHEN and CDR2 is SYDVKM in the germline V gene. With V trimmed by 5 bases and J by 4 bases, 4 bases remained unmatched. This CDR3 is 13 amino acids long. CDR3 nucleotide sequence: TGTGCCAGCAGTGTACAGGGGCTAGAGACCCAGTACTTC. Its translation is CASSVQGLETQYF. Supplemented by reference TRBV28 and TRBJ2-5, the full variable domain reads DVKVTQSSRYLVKRTGEKVFLECVQDMDHENMFWYRQDPGLGLRLIYFSYDVKMKEKGDIPEGYSVSREKKERFSLILESASTNQTSMYLCASSVQGLETQYFGPGTRLLVL.